This T cell receptor beta chain stems from a study of beta chain features in type 1 diabetes. Study-level findings and limits: Among patients with Type 1 diabetes, TCRB CDR3s were moderately but significantly shorter in every one of the four CD4+ subsets.

This clone was observed a handful of times. Its target is not known. This CDR3 comprises 14 residues. Germline values: CDR1 SGHTA, CDR2 FQGNSA. The V end was cut by 6 bases, the J end by 8 bases, with 16 bases between. TCRB transcripts that were expressed got sequenced, as all of the isolated RNA had been reverse transcribed. This table comes from immunoSEQ multiplex PCR, and its TCRdb copy is limited to in-frame clones, with some not included. The repertoire includes 300,000 to 450,000 clones, 10% to 15% of them detected once, and 0.0095% to 0.011% sits in the top ten. The chain carries TRBV7-2 and TRBJ1-4, with D possibly being TRBD1 (6 bases). The sequencing input was naive CD4+ T cells from blood. This receptor was identified in a young woman with type 1 diabetes. The CDR3 is CASSFRTAREKLFF. The CDR3, as DNA: TGTGCCAGCAGTTTCAGGACAGCAAGAGAAAAACTGTTTTTT.